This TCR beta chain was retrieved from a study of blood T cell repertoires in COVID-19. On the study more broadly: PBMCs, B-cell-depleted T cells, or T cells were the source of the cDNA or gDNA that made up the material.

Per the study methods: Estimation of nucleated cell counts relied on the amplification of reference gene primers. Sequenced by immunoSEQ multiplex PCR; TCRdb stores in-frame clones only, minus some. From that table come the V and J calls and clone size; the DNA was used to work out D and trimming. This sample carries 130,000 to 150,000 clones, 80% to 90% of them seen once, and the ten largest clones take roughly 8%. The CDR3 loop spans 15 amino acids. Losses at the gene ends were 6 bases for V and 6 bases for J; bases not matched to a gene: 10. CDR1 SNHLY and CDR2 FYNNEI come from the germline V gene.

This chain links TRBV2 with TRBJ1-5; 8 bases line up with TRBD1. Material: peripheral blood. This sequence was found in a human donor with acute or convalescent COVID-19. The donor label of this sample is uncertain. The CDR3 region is CASSPDRVGGQPQHF. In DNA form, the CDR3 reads TGTGCCAGCAGCCCGGACAGGGTAGGGGGTCAGCCCCAGCATTTT.